The clone carrying this T cell receptor beta chain was found a few times. Its target is not known. The sample comes from a study of identical twins. Regarding the study as a whole: Zero-insertion findings could be partly confounded by invariant cells (MAIT and iNKT cells). Insertions were fewer in abundant cord blood beta clonotypes, whereas memory repertoires showed none of this pattern. Findings came from cross-sectional statistics, without long-term follow-up of donors.

Looked up from germline, CDR1 is DFQATT and CDR2 is SNEGSKA (reference sequence). The CDR3 is made up of 18 amino acids. V dropped 6 bases and J dropped 1; count of bases not matched to a gene: 12. A universal primer site came from template switching; cDNA carried unique molecular identifiers. One entry per CDR3 protein, called by TCRdb with MiXCR from the 5' RACE reads. The sample carries around 1.7 million distinct CDR3 sequences, about 31% recorded once. Sequencing was performed on cord blood. The sequence derives from a newborn girl in good health. The J gene is TRBJ2-5, the V gene TRBV20-1, with 15 bases matching TRBD2. This CDR3 reads CSAKGRGLAGGLQETQYF. CDR3 in DNA: TGCAGTGCCAAAGGGCGGGGACTAGCGGGGGGACTCCAAGAGACCCAGTACTTC.